This T cell receptor (beta chain) emerged from a study of blood T cell repertoires in COVID-19. Between the trimmed V and J ends, which lost 2 bases and 4 bases, there was a span of 12 bases. This CDR3 has 14 amino acids. Germline assignment: CDR1 MNHEY and CDR2 SVGAGI. Profiled with immunoSEQ multiplex PCR; TCRdb holds only in-frame clones, not every one. The top ten clones hold 4.8% of a sample with hundreds of thousands of clones, 83% of them seen once. Sequencing was carried out using PBMCs or T cells enriched from blood (not recorded which). The origin of this receptor is a woman aged 45-65 years who had been exposed to COVID-19. This rearrangement joins TRBV6-5 to TRBJ2-7; TRBD1 might be the D (5 bases). The chain's CDR3 is CASSYGDRSYEQYF. The DNA of the CDR3 is TGTGCCAGCAGTTACGGTGACAGATCTTACGAGCAGTACTTC.